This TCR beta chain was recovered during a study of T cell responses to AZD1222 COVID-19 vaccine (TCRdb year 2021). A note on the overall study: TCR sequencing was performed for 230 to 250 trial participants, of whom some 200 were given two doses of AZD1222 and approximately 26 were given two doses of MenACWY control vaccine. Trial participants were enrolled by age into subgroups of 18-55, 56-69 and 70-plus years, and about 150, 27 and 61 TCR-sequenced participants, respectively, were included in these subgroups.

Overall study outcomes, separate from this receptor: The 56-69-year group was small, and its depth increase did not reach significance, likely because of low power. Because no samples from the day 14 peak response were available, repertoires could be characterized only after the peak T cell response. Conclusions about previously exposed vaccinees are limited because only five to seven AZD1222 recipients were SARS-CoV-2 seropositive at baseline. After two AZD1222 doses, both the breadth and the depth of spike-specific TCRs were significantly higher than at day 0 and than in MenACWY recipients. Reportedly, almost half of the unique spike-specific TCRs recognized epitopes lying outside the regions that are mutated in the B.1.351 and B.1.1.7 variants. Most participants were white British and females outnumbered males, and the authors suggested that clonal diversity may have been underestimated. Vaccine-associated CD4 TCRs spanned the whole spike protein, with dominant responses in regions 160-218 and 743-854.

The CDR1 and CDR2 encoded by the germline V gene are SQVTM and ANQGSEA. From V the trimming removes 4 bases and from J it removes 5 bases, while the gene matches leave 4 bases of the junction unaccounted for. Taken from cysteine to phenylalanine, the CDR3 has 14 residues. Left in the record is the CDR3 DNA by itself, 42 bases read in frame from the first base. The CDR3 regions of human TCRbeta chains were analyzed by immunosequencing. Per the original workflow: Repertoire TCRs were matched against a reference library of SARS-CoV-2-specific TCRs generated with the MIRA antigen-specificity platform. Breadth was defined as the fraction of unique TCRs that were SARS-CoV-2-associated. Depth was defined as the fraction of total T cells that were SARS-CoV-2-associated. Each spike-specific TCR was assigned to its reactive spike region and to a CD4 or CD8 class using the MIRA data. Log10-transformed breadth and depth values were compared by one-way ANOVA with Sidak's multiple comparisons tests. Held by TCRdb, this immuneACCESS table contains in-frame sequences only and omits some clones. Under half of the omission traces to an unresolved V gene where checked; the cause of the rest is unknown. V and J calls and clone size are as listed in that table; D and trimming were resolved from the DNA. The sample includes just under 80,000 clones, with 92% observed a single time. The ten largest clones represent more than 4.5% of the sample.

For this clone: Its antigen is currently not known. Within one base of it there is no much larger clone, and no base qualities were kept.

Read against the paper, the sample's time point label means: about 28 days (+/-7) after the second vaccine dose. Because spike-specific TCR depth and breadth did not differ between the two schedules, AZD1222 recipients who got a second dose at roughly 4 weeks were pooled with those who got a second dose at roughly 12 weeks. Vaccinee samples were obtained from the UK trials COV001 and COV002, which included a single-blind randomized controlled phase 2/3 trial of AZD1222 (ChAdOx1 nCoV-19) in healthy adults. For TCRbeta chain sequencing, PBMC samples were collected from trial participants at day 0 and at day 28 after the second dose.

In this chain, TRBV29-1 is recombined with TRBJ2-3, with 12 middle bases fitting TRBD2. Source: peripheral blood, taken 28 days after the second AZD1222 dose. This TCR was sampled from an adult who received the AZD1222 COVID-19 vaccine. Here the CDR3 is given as CSVGGGLAGDTQYF. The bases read TGCAGCGTTGGGGGGGGACTAGCGGGAGATACGCAGTATTTT.